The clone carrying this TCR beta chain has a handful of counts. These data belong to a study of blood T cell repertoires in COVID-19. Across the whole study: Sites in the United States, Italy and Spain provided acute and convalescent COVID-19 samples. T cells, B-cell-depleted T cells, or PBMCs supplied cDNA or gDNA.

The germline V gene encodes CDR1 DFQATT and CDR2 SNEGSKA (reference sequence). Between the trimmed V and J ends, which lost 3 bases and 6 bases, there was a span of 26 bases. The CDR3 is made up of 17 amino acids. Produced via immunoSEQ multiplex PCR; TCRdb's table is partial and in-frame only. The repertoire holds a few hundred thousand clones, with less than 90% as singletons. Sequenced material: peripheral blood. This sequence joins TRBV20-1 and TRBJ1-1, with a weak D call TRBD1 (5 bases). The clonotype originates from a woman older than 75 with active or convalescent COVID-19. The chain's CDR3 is CSASAGGGTRRASEAFF. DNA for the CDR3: TGCAGTGCTAGTGCCGGGGGAGGGACCCGGAGGGCCTCTGAAGCTTTCTTT.